This record looks at one T cell receptor beta chain sequence and its context. The V gene end was trimmed by 6 bases and the J gene end by 7 bases; junction bases not matched to a gene: 6. Germline CDR1 and CDR2: MDHEN and SYDVKM. The CDR3 consists of 13 residues. This record comes from a study of blood T cell repertoires in COVID-19. Per the original data handling: Amplification from reference gene primers served as the basis for estimated nucleated cell counts. Assay: immunoSEQ multiplex PCR; the TCRdb copy retains only in-frame clones and omits some. V and J calls and clone size are given by that table; D and trimming were obtained from the DNA. The sample consists of about 190,000 clones, about 85% of them appearing once.

The sequencing input was peripheral blood. The chain uses TRBV28 and TRBJ1-2; TRBD1 matches at 9 bases. The clonotype originates from a woman under 40 with active or convalescent COVID-19. CDR3 coding DNA: TGTGCCAGCAGCGCCGGGACAGGGCTTGGCTACACCTTC. Residues: CASSAGTGLGYTF.